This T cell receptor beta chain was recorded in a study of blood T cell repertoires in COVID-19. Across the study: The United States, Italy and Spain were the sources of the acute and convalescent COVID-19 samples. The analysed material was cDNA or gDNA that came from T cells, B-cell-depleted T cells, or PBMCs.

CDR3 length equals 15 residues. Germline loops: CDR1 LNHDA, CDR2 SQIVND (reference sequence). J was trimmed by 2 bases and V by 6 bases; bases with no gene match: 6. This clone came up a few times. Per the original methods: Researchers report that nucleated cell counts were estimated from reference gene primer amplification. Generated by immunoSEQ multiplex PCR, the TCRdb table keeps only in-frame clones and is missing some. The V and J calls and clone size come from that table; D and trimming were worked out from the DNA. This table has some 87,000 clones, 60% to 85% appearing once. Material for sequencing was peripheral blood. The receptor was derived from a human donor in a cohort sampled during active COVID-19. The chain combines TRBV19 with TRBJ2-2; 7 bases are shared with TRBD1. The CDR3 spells CASRKTGKNTGELFF. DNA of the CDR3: TGTGCCAGTAGGAAGACAGGGAAAAACACCGGGGAGCTGTTTTTT.